What follows describes a single T cell receptor beta chain. Its target is unknown. Vbeta (60) and Jbeta (13) primers were used in the PCR. Assay used: immunoSEQ multiplex PCR; TCRdb lists only in-frame clones, some missing. Of approximately 88,000 clones listed, about 80% are singletons. The data were obtained in a study of cytomegalovirus exposure and HLA in healthy donors. This CDR3 comprises 17 residues. V was pared by 0 bases and J by 7 bases, with 9 bases of the junction left unmatched. Germline V gives CDR1 SGHTA, CDR2 FQGNSA. Study-level points and caveats: V- and J-gene trimming of TCR beta was linked (in a later analysis) to a missense DCLRE1C variant. Sequencing probably produced one cluster of sequence variants that were highly shared. The classifier reportedly diagnosed cytomegalovirus status with high sensitivity and specificity.

This TCR was sampled from a male donor in good health and CMV-seronegative. The rearrangement joins TRBV7-2 to TRBJ2-5; TRBD2 matches at 12 bases. Specimen: PBMCs. The CDR3 nucleotides are TGTGCCAGCAGCTTAGCGAGTACTAGCGGGGGGTTTGGGACCCAGTACTTC. Protein: CASSLASTSGGFGTQYF.